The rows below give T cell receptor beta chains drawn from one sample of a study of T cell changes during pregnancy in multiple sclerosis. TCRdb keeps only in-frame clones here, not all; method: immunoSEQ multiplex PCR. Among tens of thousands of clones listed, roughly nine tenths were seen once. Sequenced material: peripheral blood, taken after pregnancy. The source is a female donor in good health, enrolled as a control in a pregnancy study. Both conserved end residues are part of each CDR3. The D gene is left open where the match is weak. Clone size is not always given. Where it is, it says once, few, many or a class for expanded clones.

CDR3aa: CATAVLEGGPYNEQFF; CDR3nt: TGTGCCACCGCCGTACTTGAGGGAGGGCCCTACAATGAGCAGTTCTTC; d_gene: TRBD2; v_gene: TRBV15; abundance: .; j_gene: TRBJ2-1
CDR3aa: CARSSARDRDNSPLHF; CDR3nt: TGTGCCAGAAGCTCTGCCCGGGACAGGGATAATTCACCCCTCCACTTT; d_gene: TRBD1; v_gene: TRBV5-3; abundance: .; j_gene: TRBJ1-6
CDR3aa: CASSPVAGWSNQPQHF; CDR3nt: TGTGCCAGCTCACCAGTGGCAGGATGGAGCAATCAGCCCCAGCATTTT; d_gene: .; v_gene: TRBV18; abundance: once; j_gene: TRBJ1-5
CDR3aa: CASGGFTGELFF; CDR3nt: TGTGCCAGTGGGGGGTTCACCGGGGAGCTGTTTTTT; d_gene: .; v_gene: TRBV19; abundance: .; j_gene: TRBJ2-2
CDR3aa: CASSPGQGDTYEQYF; CDR3nt: TGTGCCAGCAGCCCGGGACAGGGGGACACCTACGAGCAGTACTTC; d_gene: TRBD1; v_gene: TRBV13; abundance: once; j_gene: TRBJ2-7
CDR3aa: CASSAEGLTYNEQFF; CDR3nt: TGTGCCAGCAGCGCTGAGGGACTAACCTACAATGAGCAGTTCTTC; d_gene: TRBD2; v_gene: TRBV9; abundance: .; j_gene: TRBJ2-1
CDR3aa: CASSRGQGAGGYTF; CDR3nt: TGTGCCAGCAGCCGGGGACAGGGGGCGGGGGGCTACACCTTC; d_gene: TRBD1; v_gene: TRBV6-5; abundance: .; j_gene: TRBJ1-2
CDR3aa: CASTGDRAPDTQYF; CDR3nt: TGCGCCAGCACCGGAGACAGGGCACCAGATACGCAGTATTTT; d_gene: TRBD1; v_gene: TRBV5-1; abundance: .; j_gene: TRBJ2-3
CDR3aa: CAWSGGTIYF; CDR3nt: TGTGCCTGGAGTGGAGGCACCATATATTTT; d_gene: .; v_gene: TRBV30; abundance: .; j_gene: TRBJ1-3
CDR3aa: CAWTDEAFF; CDR3nt: TGTGCCTGGACAGATGAAGCTTTCTTT; d_gene: .; v_gene: TRBV30; abundance: .; j_gene: TRBJ1-1
CDR3aa: CASSVGGRTGTDTQYF; CDR3nt: TGTGCCAGCAGCGTAGGGGGGAGGACTGGCACAGATACGCAGTATTTT; d_gene: .; v_gene: TRBV9; abundance: .; j_gene: TRBJ2-3
CDR3aa: CAWNSGFYNEQFF; CDR3nt: TGTGCCTGGAATTCGGGGTTCTACAATGAGCAGTTCTTC; d_gene: .; v_gene: TRBV30; abundance: many; j_gene: TRBJ2-1
CDR3aa: CASSSPGQKNEKLFF; CDR3nt: TGTGCCAGCAGCTCGCCGGGACAGAAAAATGAAAAACTGTTTTTT; d_gene: TRBD1; v_gene: TRBV5-4; abundance: .; j_gene: TRBJ1-4
CDR3aa: CATGQGADGYTF; CDR3nt: TGTGCCACCGGACAGGGGGCCGATGGCTACACCTTC; d_gene: TRBD1; v_gene: TRBV11-2; abundance: once; j_gene: TRBJ1-2
CDR3aa: CASRPTTGLGELFF; CDR3nt: TGTGCCAGCAGGCCAACGACAGGGCTCGGGGAGCTGTTTTTT; d_gene: TRBD1; v_gene: TRBV6-5; abundance: .; j_gene: TRBJ2-2
CDR3aa: CAILGSGSYEQYF; CDR3nt: TGTGCCATCCTTGGTTCAGGGTCCTACGAGCAGTACTTC; d_gene: .; v_gene: TRBV10-3; abundance: .; j_gene: TRBJ2-7
CDR3aa: CASSPREASGRRDTQYF; CDR3nt: TGTGCCAGCAGTCCCCGAGAGGCTAGCGGGAGAAGAGATACGCAGTATTTT; d_gene: TRBD2; v_gene: TRBV27; abundance: .; j_gene: TRBJ2-3
CDR3aa: CASSSRDYSYEQYF; CDR3nt: TGTGCCAGCAGCTCCCGGGACTATTCCTACGAGCAGTACTTC; d_gene: TRBD2; v_gene: TRBV5-4; abundance: .; j_gene: TRBJ2-7
CDR3aa: CASSLQDGSNQPQHF; CDR3nt: TGTGCCAGCTCACTACAGGACGGTAGCAATCAGCCCCAGCATTTT; d_gene: .; v_gene: TRBV18; abundance: .; j_gene: TRBJ1-5
CDR3aa: CASSPTGAGTDTQYF; CDR3nt: TGTGCCAGCAGTCCGACAGGGGCCGGCACAGATACGCAGTATTTT; d_gene: TRBD1; v_gene: TRBV6-6; abundance: .; j_gene: TRBJ2-3
CDR3aa: CASIPDREEAEAFF; CDR3nt: TGTGCCAGCATCCCGGACAGGGAGGAGGCCGAAGCTTTCTTT; d_gene: .; v_gene: TRBV21-1; abundance: .; j_gene: TRBJ1-1
CDR3aa: CASSRTSGGTKGSYEQYF; CDR3nt: TGTGCCAGCAGCCGGACTAGCGGGGGGACAAAGGGGTCCTACGAGCAGTACTTC; d_gene: TRBD2; v_gene: TRBV5-4; abundance: .; j_gene: TRBJ2-7
CDR3aa: CASSLASSGGAYNEQFF; CDR3nt: TGTGCCAGCAGCTTAGCGTCTAGCGGGGGGGCTTACAATGAGCAGTTCTTC; d_gene: TRBD2; v_gene: TRBV7-2; abundance: .; j_gene: TRBJ2-1
CDR3aa: CASSLAPGIDEKLFF; CDR3nt: TGTGCCAGCAGCCTAGCCCCGGGGATTGATGAAAAACTGTTTTTT; d_gene: .; v_gene: TRBV5-5; abundance: .; j_gene: TRBJ1-4
CDR3aa: CASSQGLAGGGIEQYF; CDR3nt: TGTGCCAGCAGCCAGGGACTAGCGGGGGGAGGGATCGAGCAGTACTTC; d_gene: TRBD2; v_gene: TRBV5-4; abundance: .; j_gene: TRBJ2-7
CDR3aa: CASSLRQGGEKLFF; CDR3nt: TGCGCCAGCAGCTTGCGACAGGGGGGCGAAAAACTGTTTTTT; d_gene: TRBD1; v_gene: TRBV5-1; abundance: .; j_gene: TRBJ1-4
CDR3aa: CASSGETALYGYTF; CDR3nt: TGTGCCAGCAGTGGAGAGACAGCGCTCTATGGCTACACCTTC; d_gene: .; v_gene: TRBV2; abundance: few; j_gene: TRBJ1-2
CDR3aa: CSVPDSMNTEAFF; CDR3nt: TGCAGCGTTCCCGACAGCATGAACACTGAAGCTTTCTTT; d_gene: .; v_gene: TRBV29-1; abundance: .; j_gene: TRBJ1-1
CDR3aa: CASSLVGQGTYEQYF; CDR3nt: TGTGCCAGCAGCTTAGTCGGGCAGGGGACCTACGAGCAGTACTTC; d_gene: .; v_gene: TRBV7-2; abundance: .; j_gene: TRBJ2-7
CDR3aa: CASNGRGMGTDTQYF; CDR3nt: TGTGCCAGCAATGGGAGAGGGATGGGCACAGATACGCAGTATTTT; d_gene: .; v_gene: TRBV2; abundance: .; j_gene: TRBJ2-3
CDR3aa: CSVEDAGTGAYEQYF; CDR3nt: TGCAGCGTTGAAGATGCTGGGACAGGAGCCTACGAGCAGTACTTC; d_gene: TRBD1; v_gene: TRBV29-1; abundance: .; j_gene: TRBJ2-7
CDR3aa: CAISELGTGRALYF; CDR3nt: TGTGCCATCAGTGAGCTTGGGACAGGGCGGGCTCTGTACTTC; d_gene: TRBD1; v_gene: TRBV10-3; abundance: few; j_gene: TRBJ2-5
CDR3aa: CASSLSSRTSGRYKQYF; CDR3nt: TGTGCCAGCAGTTTATCATCTCGGACTAGCGGGAGATACAAGCAGTACTTC; d_gene: TRBD2; v_gene: TRBV27; abundance: few; j_gene: TRBJ2-7
CDR3aa: CASSPRQGIAKNIQYF; CDR3nt: TGTGCCAGCAGCCCAAGACAGGGGATAGCCAAAAACATTCAGTACTTC; d_gene: TRBD1; v_gene: TRBV9; abundance: once; j_gene: TRBJ2-4
CDR3aa: CASSLGPGNTEAFF; CDR3nt: TGTGCCAGCAGCTTAGGTCCGGGGAACACTGAAGCTTTCTTT; d_gene: .; v_gene: TRBV7-6; abundance: .; j_gene: TRBJ1-1
CDR3aa: CASSQDVGQANTEAFF; CDR3nt: TGCGCCAGCAGCCAAGATGTTGGACAGGCGAACACTGAAGCTTTCTTT; d_gene: TRBD1; v_gene: TRBV4-3; abundance: .; j_gene: TRBJ1-1
CDR3aa: CASSGGGQTFNYGYTF; CDR3nt: TGTGCCAGCAGCGGCGGCGGACAGACTTTTAACTATGGCTACACCTTC; d_gene: .; v_gene: TRBV9; abundance: .; j_gene: TRBJ1-2
CDR3aa: CASRRGYQPQHF; CDR3nt: TGTGCTAGTCGTCGCGGGTATCAGCCCCAGCATTTT; d_gene: .; v_gene: TRBV12-5; abundance: .; j_gene: TRBJ1-5